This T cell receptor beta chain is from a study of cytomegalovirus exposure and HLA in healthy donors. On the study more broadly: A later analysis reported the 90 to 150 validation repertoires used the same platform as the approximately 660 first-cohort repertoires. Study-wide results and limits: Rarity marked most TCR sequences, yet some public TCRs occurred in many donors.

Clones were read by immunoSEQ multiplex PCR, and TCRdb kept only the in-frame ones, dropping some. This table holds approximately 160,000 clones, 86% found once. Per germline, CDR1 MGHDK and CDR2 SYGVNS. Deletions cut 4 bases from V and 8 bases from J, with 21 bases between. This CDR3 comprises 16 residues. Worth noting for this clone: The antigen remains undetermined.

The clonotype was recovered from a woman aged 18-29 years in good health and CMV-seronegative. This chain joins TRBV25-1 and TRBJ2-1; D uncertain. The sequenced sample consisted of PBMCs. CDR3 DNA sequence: TGTGCCAGCAGTGGAAGTTTGGGCCCTCTGGGCGATGAGCAGTTCTTC. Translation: CASSGSLGPLGDEQFF.